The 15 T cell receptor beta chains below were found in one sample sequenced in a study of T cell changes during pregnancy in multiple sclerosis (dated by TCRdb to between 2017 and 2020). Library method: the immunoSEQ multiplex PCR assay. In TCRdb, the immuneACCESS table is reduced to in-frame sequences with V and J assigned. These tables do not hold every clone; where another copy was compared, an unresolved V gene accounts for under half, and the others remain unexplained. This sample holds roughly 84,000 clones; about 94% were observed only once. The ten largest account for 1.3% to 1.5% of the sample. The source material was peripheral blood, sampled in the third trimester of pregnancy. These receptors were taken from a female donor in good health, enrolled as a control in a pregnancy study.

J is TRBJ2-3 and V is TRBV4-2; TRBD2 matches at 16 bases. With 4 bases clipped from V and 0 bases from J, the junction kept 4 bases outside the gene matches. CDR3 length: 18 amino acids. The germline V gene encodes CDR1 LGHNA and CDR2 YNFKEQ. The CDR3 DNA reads TGTGCCAGCAGCCGGGGACTAGCGGGAGGGCCTAGCACAGATACGCAGTATTTT. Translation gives CASSRGLAGGPSTDTQYF.

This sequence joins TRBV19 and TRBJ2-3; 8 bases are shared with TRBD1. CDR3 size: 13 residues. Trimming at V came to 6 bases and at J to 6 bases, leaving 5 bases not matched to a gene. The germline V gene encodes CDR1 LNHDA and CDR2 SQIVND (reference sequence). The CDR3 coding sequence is TGTGCCAGTAGCACAGGGGGAGCGGATACGCAGTATTTT. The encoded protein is CASSTGGADTQYF.

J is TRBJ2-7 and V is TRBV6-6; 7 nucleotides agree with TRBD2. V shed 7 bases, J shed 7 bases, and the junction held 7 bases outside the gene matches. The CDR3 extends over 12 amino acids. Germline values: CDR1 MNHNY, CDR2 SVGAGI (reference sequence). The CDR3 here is CASTSGGVEQYF. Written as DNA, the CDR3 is TGTGCCAGCACTTCTGGGGGGGTTGAGCAGTACTTC.

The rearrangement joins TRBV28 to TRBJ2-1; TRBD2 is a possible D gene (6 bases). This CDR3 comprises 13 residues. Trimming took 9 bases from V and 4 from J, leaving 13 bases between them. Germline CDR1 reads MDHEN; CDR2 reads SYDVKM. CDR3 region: CASAGPQYNEQFF. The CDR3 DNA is TGTGCCAGTGCGGGACCCCAATACAATGAGCAGTTCTTC. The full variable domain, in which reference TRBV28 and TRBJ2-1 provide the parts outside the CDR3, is DVKVTQSSRYLVKRTGEKVFLECVQDMDHENMFWYRQDPGLGLRLIYFSYDVKMKEKGDIPEGYSVSREKKERFSLILESASTNQTSMYLCASAGPQYNEQFFGPGTRLTVL.

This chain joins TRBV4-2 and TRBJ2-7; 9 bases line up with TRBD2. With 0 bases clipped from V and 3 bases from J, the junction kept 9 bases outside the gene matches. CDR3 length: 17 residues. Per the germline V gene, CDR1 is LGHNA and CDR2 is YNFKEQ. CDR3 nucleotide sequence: TGTGCCAGCAGCCAAGAGGTTCTAGCGGGACGAAACTACGAGCAGTACTTC. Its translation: CASSQEVLAGRNYEQYF.

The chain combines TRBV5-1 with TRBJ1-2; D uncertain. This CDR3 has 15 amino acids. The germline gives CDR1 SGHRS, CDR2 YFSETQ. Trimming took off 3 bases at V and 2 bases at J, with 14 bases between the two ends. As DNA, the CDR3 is TGCGCCAGCAGCTCTAATGCTGACAAGAACTATGGCTACACCTTC. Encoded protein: CASSSNADKNYGYTF.

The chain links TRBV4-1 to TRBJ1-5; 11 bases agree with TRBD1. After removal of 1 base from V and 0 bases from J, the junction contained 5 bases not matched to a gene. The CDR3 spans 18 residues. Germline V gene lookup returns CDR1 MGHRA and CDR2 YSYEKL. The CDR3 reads CASSQGGQGVYSNQPQHF. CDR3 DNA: TGCGCCAGCAGCCAAGGGGGACAGGGGGTTTATAGCAATCAGCCCCAGCATTTT.

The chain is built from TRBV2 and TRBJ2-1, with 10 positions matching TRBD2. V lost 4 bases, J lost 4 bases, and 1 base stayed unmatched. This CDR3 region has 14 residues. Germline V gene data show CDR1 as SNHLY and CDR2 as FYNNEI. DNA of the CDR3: TGTGCCAGCAGTGGGACTAGCGGTTACAATGAGCAGTTCTTC. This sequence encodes CASSGTSGYNEQFF. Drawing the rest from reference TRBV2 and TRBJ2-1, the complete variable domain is EPEVTQTPSHQVTQMGQEVILRCVPISNHLYFYWYRQILGQKVEFLVSFYNNEISEKSEIFDDQFSVERPDGSNFTLKIRSTKLEDSAMYFCASSGTSGYNEQFFGPGTRLTVL.

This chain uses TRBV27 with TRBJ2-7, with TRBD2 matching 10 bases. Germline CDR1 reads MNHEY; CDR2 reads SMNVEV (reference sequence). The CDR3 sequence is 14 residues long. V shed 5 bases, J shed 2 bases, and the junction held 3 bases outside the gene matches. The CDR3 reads CASSPLAGPYEQYF. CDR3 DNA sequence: TGTGCCAGCAGTCCACTAGCGGGACCCTACGAGCAGTACTTC.

CDR3 in DNA: TGTGCCAGCAGTTTAGTGGTCGGGGTAGGAGGCTACACCTTC. It specifies CASSLVVGVGGYTF. The chain combines TRBV27 with TRBJ1-2, with unresolved D. V was clipped by 2 bases and J by 8 bases, with 15 bases between them. This CDR3 spans 14 amino acids. Germline V CDR1 and CDR2: MNHEY, SMNVEV (reference sequence).

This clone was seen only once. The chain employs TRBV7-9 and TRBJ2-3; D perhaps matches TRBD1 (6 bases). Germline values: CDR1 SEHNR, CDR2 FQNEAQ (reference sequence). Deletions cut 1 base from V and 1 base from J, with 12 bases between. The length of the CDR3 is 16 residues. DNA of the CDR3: TGTGCCAGCAGCTTAGAGGCAGGGACACGCACAGATACGCAGTATTTT. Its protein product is CASSLEAGTRTDTQYF.

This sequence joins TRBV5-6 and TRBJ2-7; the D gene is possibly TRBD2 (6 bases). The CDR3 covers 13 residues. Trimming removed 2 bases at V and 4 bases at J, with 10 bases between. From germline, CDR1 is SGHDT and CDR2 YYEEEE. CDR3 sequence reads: CASSFSGVYEQYF. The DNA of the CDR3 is TGTGCCAGCAGCTTTAGCGGAGTGTACGAGCAGTACTTC.

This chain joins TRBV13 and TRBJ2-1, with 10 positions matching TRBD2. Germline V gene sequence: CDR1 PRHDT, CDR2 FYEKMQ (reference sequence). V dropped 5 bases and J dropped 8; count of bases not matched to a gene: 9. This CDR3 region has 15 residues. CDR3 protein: CASSAQAGGQDEQFF. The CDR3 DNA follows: TGTGCCAGCAGCGCACAAGCGGGAGGGCAGGATGAGCAGTTCTTC.

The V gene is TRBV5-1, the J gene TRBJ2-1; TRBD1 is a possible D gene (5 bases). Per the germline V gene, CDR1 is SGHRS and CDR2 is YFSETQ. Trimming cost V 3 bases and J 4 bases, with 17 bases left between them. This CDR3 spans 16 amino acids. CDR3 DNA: TGCGCCAGCAGCTCCCAGGGATACGGAATATACAATGAGCAGTTCTTC. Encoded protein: CASSSQGYGIYNEQFF.

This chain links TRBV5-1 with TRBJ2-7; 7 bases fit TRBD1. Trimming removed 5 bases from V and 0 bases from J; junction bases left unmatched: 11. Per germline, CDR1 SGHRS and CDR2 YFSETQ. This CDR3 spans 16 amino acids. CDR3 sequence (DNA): TGCGCCAGCAGAGTCGGGATGACAGGGAACTCCTACGAGCAGTACTTC. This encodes CASRVGMTGNSYEQYF.